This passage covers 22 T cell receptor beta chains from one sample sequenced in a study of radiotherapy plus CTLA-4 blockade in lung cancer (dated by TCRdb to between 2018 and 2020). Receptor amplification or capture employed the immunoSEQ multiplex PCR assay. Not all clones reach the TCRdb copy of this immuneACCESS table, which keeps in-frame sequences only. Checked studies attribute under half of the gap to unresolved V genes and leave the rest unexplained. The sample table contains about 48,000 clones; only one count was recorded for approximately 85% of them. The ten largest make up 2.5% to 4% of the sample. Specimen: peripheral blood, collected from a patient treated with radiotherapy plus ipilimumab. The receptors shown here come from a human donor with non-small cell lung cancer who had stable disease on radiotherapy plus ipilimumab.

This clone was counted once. In nucleotides, the CDR3 is TGTGCCACCAGCAGTCAGAGGGTTTATGGCTACACCTTC. Encoded protein: CATSSQRVYGYTF. This chain uses TRBV15 with TRBJ1-2, with unresolved D. Trimming took 3 bases from V and 5 from J, leaving 10 bases between them. This CDR3 is built from 13 residues. The germline V gene has CDR1 LNHNV and CDR2 YYDKDF (reference sequence).

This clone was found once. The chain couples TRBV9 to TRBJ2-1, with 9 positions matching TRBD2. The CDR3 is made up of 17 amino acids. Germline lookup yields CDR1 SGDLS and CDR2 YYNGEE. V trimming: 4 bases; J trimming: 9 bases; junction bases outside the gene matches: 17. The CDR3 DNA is TGTGCCAGCAGCCCCTCCCCGGGACTAGCATTAAACAGTGAGCAGTTCTTC. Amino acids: CASSPSPGLALNSEQFF.

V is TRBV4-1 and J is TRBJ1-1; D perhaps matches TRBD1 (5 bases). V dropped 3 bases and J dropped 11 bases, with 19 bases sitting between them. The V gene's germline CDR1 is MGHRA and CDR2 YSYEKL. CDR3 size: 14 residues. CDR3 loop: CASSHPVRGIKAFF. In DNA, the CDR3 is TGCGCCAGCAGCCATCCCGTACGGGGGATTAAGGCTTTCTTT.

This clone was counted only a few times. CDR3: CAREETGTYEQYF. In DNA form, the CDR3 reads TGTGCCAGGGAGGAGACAGGGACCTACGAGCAGTACTTC. The chain employs TRBV11-3 and TRBJ2-7; TRBD1 matches 7 bases. CDR1 and CDR2 (germline): SGHNT, YENEEA. This CDR3 is built from 13 residues. Trimming removed 9 bases from V and 2 bases from J; junction bases left unmatched: 7.

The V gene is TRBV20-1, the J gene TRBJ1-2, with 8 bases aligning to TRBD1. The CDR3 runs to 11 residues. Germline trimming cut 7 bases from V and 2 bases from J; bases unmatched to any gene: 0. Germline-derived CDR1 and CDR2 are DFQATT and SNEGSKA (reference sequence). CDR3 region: CSDRGNYGYTF. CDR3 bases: TGCAGTGACAGGGGGAACTATGGCTACACCTTC.

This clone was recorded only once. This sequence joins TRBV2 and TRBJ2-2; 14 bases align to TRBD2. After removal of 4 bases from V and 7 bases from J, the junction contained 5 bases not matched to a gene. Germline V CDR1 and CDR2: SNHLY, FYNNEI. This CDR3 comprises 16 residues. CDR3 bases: TGTGCCAGCAGTGGGGGACTAGCGGGGGCGGGCGGGGAGCTGTTTTTT. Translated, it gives CASSGGLAGAGGELFF.

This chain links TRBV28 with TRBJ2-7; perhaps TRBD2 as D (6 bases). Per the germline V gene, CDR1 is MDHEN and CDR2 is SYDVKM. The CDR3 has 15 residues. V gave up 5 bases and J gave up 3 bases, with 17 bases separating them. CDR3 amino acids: CASSPPPGLLYEQYF. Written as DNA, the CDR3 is TGTGCCAGCAGTCCCCCCCCGGGACTCCTCTACGAGCAGTACTTC.

CDR3 amino acids: CASSRGQSYQETQYF. The DNA of the CDR3 is TGTGCCAGCAGCAGAGGACAGTCGTACCAAGAGACCCAGTACTTC. V is TRBV7-7 and J is TRBJ2-5, with D tentatively TRBD1 (6 bases). V lost 5 bases and J 0 bases, leaving 13 bases between the germline ends. The CDR3 sequence is 15 residues long. CDR1 is SSHAT, CDR2 FNYEAQ, per germline (reference sequence).

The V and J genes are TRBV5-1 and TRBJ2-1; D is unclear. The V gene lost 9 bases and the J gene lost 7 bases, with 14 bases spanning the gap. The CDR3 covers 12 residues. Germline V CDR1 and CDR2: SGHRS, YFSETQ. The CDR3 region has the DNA TGCGCCACCGGTGCGACGGGTAATGAGCAGTTCTTC. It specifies CATGATGNEQFF.

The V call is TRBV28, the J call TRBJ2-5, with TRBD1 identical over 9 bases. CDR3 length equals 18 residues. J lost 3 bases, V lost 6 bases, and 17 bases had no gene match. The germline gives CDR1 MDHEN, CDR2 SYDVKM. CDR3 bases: TGTGCCAGCAGCCGATTGATACAGCAGACAGGGGGTGAAGAGACCCAGTACTTC. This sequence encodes CASSRLIQQTGGEETQYF.

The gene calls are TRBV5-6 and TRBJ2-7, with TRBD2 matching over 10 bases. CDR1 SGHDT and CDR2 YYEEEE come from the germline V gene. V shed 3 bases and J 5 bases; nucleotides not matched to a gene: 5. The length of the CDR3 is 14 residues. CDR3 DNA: TGTGCCAGCAGCTGGAGCGGGAGGGGCGACGAGCAGTACTTC. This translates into CASSWSGRGDEQYF.

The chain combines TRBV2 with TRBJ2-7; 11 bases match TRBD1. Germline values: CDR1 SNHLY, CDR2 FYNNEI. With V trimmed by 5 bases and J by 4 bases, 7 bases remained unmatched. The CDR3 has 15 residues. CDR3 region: CASSTMGQGGYEQYF. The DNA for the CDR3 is TGTGCCAGCAGTACAATGGGACAGGGGGGATACGAGCAGTACTTC.

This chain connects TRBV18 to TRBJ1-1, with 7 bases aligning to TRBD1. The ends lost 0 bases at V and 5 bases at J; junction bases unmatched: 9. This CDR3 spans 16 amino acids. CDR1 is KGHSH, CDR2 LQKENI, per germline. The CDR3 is CASSPPLRQGSTEAFF. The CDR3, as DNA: TGTGCCAGCTCACCACCCCTCAGACAGGGAAGTACTGAAGCTTTCTTT.

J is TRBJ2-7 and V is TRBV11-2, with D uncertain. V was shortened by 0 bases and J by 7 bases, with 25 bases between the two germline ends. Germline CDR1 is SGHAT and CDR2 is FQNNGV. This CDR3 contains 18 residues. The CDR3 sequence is CASSLDWQLPNRVYEQYF. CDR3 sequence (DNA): TGTGCCAGCAGCTTAGATTGGCAGCTCCCAAATCGGGTGTATGAGCAGTACTTC. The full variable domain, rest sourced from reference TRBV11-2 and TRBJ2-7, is EAGVAQSPRYKIIEKRQSVAFWCNPISGHATLYWYQQILGQGPKLLIQFQNNGVVDDSQLPKDRFSAERLKGVDSTLKIQPAKLEDSAVYLCASSLDWQLPNRVYEQYFGPGTRLTVT.

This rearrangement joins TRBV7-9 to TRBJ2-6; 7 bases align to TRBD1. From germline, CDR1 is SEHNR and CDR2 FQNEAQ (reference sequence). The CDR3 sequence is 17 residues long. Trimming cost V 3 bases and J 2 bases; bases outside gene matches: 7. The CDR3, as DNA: TGTGCCAGCAGCTTGTCGCAGGGGGTCGCTGGGGCCAACGTCCTGACTTTC. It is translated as CASSLSQGVAGANVLTF.

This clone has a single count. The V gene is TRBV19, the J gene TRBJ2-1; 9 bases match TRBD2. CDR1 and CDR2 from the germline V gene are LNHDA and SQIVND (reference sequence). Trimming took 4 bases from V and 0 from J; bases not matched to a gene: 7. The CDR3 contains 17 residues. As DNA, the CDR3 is TGTGCCAGTAGTACCCCGGGACTAGCCGGCTCCTACAATGAGCAGTTCTTC. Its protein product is CASSTPGLAGSYNEQFF.

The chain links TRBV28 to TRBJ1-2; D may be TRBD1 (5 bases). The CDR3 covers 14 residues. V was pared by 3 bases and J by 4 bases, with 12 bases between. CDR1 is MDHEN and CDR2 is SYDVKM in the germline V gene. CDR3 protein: CASSFREMVYGYTF. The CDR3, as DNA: TGTGCCAGCAGTTTCAGGGAAATGGTCTATGGCTACACCTTC.

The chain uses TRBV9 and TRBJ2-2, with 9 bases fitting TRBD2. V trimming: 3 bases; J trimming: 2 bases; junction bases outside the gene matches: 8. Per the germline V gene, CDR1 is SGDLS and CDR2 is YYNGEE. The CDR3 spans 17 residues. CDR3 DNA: TGTGCCAGCAGCGCCCGTTTAGCGGGAGTTAACACCGGGGAGCTGTTTTTT. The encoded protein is CASSARLAGVNTGELFF.

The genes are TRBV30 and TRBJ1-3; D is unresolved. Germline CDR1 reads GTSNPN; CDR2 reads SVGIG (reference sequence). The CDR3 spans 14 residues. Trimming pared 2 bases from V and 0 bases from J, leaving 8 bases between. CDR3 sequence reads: CAWSSGYSGNTIYF. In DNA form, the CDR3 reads TGTGCCTGGAGTAGCGGCTACTCTGGAAACACCATATATTTT.

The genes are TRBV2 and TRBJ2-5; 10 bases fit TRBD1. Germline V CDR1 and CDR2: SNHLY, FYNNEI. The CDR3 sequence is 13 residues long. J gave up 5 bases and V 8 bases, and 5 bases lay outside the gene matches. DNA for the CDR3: TGTGCCAGCGATGGACAGGGGGGGGAGACCCAGTACTTC. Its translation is CASDGQGGETQYF.

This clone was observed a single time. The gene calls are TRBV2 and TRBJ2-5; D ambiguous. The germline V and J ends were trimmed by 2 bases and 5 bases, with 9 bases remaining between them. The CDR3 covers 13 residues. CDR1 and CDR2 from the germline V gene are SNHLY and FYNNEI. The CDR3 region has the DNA TGTGCCAGCAGTGAACGTCTCCGGGAGACCCAGTACTTC. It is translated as CASSERLRETQYF.

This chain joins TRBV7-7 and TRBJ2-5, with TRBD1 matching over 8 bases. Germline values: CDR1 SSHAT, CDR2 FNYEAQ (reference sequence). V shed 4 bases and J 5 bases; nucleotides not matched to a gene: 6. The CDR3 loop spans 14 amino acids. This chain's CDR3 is CASSSGQGVETQYF. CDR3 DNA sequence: TGTGCCAGCAGCTCTGGACAGGGCGTTGAGACCCAGTACTTC.